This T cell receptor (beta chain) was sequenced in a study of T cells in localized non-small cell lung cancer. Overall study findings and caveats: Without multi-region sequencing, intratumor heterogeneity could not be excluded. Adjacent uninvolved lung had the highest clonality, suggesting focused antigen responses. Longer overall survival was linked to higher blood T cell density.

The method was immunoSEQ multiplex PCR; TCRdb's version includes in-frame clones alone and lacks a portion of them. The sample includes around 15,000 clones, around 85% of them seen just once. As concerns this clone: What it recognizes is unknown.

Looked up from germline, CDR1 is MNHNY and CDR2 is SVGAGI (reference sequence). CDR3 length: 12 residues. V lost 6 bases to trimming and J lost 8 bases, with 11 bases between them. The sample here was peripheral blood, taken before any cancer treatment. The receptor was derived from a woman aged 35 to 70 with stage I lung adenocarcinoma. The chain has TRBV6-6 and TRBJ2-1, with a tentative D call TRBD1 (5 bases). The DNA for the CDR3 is TGTGCCAGCAGGGGGCCTGGATATGAGCAGTTCTTC. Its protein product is CASRGPGYEQFF.